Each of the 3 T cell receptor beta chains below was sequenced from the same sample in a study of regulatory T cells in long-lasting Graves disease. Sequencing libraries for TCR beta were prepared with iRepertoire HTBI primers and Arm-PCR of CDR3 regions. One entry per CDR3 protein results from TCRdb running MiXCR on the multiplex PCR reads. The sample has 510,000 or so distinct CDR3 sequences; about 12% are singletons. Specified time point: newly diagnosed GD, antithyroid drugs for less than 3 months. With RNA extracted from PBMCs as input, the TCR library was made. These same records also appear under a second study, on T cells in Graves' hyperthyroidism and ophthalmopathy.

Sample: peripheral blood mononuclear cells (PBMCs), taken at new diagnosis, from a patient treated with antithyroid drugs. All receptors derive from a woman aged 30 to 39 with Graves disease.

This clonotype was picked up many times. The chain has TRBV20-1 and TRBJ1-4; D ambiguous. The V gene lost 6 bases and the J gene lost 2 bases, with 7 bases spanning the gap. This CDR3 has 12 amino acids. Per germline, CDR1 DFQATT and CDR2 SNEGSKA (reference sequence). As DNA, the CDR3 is TGCAGTGCCCGCCGGACTAATGAAAAACTGTTTTTT. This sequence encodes CSARRTNEKLFF.

In nucleotides, the CDR3 is TGTGCCAGCAAATATGCGGGAGGGCCAAGGAATGAGCAGTTCTTC. This sequence encodes CASKYAGGPRNEQFF. The rearrangement uses TRBV2 and TRBJ2-5; 9 nucleotides match TRBD2. The end of the DNA is better explained by TRBJ2-1, so the J call may be wrong. The germline V gene encodes CDR1 SNHLY and CDR2 FYNNEI. The CDR3 contains 15 residues.

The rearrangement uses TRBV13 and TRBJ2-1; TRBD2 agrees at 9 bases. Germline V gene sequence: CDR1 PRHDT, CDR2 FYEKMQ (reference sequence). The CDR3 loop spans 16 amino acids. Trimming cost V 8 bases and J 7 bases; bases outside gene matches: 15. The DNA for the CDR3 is TGTGCCAGCCTTCTTAGGGGCGGGAGGGGAGGGAATGAGCAGTTCTTC. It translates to CASLLRGGRGGNEQFF. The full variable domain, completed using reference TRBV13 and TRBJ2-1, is AAGVIQSPRHLIKEKRETATLKCYPIPRHDTVYWYQQGPGQDPQFLISFYEKMQSDKGSIPDRFSAQQFSDYHSELNMSSLELGDSALYFCASLLRGGRGGNEQFFGPGTRLTVL.